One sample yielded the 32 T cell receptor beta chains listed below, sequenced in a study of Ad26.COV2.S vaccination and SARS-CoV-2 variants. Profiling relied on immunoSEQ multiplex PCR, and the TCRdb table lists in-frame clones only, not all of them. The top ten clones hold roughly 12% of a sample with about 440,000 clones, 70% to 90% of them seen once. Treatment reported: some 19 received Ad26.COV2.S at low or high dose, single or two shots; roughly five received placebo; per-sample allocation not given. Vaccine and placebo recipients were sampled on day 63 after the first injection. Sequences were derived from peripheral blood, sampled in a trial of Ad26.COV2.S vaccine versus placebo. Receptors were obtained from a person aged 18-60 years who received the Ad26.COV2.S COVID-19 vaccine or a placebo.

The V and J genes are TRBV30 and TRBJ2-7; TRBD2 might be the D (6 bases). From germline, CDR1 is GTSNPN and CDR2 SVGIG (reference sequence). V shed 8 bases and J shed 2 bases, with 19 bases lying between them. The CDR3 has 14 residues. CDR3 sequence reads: CARGSGDGTYEQYF. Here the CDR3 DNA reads TGTGCCCGAGGCTCGGGGGACGGCACCTACGAGCAGTACTTC.

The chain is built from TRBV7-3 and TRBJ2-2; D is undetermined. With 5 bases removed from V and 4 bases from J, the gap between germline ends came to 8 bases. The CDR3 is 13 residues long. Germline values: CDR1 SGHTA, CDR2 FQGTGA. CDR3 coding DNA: TGTGCCAGCAGCCGAAGCCGCACCGGGGAGCTGTTTTTT. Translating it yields CASSRSRTGELFF. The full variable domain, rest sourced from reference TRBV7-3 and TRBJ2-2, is GAGVSQTPSNKVTEKGKYVELRCDPISGHTALYWYRQSLGQGPEFLIYFQGTGAADDSGLPNDRFFAVRPEGSVSTLKIQRTERGDSAVYLCASSRSRTGELFFGEGSRLTVL.

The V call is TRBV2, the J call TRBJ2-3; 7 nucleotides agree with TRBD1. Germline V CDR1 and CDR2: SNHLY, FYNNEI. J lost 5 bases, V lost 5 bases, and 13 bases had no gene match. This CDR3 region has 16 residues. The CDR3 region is CASSQRTGGRGDTQYF. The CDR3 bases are TGTGCCAGCAGTCAACGGACAGGCGGGCGTGGAGATACGCAGTATTTT.

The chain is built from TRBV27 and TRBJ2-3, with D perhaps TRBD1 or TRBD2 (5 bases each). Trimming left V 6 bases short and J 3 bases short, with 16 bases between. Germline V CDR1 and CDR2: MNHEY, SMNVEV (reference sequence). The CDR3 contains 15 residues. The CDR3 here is CASRRGELGTDTQYF. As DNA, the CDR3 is TGTGCCAGCAGGAGAGGGGAACTCGGGACAGATACGCAGTATTTT.

In nucleotides, the CDR3 is TGCAGTGCTAGTGGACAGGGAAATCAGCCCCAGCATTTT. Protein product: CSASGQGNQPQHF. The chain joins TRBV20-1 to TRBJ1-5, with 8 bases aligning to TRBD1. There are 13 residues in the CDR3. With 3 bases clipped from V and 4 bases from J, the junction kept 2 bases outside the gene matches. Germline CDR1 and CDR2: DFQATT and SNEGSKA (reference sequence).

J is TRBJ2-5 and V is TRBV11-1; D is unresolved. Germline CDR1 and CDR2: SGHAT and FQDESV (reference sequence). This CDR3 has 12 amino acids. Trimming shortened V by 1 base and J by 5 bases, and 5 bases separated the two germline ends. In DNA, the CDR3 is TGTGCCAGCAGCTTAGGGCTGGAGACCCAGTACTTC. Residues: CASSLGLETQYF.

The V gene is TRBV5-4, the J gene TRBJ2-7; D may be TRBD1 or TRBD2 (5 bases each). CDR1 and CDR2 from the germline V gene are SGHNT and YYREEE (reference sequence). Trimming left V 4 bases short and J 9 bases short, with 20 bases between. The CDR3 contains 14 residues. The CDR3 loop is CASSQGPDAGGQYF. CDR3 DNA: TGTGCCAGCAGCCAGGGACCCGACGCTGGGGGGCAGTACTTC.

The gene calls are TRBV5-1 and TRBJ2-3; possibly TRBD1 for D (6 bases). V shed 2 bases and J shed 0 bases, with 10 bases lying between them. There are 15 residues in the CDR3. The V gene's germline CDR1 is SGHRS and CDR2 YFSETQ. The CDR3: CASSFGGISTDTQYF. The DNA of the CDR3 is TGCGCCAGCAGCTTTGGGGGCATTAGCACAGATACGCAGTATTTT.

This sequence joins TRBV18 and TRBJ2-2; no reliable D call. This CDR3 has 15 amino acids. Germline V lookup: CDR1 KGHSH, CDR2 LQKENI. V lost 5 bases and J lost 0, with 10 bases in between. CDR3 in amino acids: CASSIRTTNTGELFF. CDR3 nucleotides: TGTGCCAGCTCAATTAGAACAACGAACACCGGGGAGCTGTTTTTT.

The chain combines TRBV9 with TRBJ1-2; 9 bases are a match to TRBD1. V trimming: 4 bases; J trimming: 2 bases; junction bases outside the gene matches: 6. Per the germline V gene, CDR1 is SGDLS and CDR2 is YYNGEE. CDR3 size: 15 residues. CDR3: CASSPTDRGNYGYTF. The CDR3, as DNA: TGTGCCAGCAGCCCCACGGACAGGGGAAACTATGGCTACACCTTC. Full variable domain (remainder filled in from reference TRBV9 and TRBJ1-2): DSGVTQTPKHLITATGQRVTLRCSPRSGDLSVYWYQQSLDQGLQFLIQYYNGEERAKGNILERFSAQQFPDLHSELNLSSLELGDSALYFCASSPTDRGNYGYTFGSGTRLTVV.

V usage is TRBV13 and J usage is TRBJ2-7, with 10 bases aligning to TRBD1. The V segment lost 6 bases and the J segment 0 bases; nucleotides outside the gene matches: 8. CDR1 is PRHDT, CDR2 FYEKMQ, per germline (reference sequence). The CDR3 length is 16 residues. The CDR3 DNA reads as TGTGCCAGCAGACAGAGGGGACAGGGGATCTCCTACGAGCAGTACTTC. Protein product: CASRQRGQGISYEQYF.

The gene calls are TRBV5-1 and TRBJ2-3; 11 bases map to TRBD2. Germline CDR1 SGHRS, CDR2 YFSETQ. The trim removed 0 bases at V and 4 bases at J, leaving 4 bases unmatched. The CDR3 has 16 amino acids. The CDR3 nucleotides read TGCGCCAGCAGCTTGGAACTAGCGGGGGCCTCAGATACGCAGTATTTT. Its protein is CASSLELAGASDTQYF.

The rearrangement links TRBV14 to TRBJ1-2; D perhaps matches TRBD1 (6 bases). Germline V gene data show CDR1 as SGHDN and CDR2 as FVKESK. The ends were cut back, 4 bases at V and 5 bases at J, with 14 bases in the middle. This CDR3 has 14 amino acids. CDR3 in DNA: TGTGCCAGCAGCCCACAAGGGGGACGGTATGGCTACACCTTC. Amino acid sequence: CASSPQGGRYGYTF.

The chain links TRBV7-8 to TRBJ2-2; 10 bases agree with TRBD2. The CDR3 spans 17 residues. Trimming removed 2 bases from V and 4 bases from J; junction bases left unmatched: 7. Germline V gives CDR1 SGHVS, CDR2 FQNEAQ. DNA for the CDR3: TGTGCCAGCAGCTTAAGACTAGCGGGCGTTGGCACCGGGGAGCTGTTTTTT. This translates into CASSLRLAGVGTGELFF.

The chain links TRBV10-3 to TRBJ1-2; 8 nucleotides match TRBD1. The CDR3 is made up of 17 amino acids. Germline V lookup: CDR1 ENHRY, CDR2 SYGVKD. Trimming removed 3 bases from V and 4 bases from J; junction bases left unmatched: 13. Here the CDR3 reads CAISEILSGGAGYGYTF. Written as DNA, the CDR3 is TGTGCCATCAGTGAAATTTTATCAGGGGGCGCCGGCTATGGCTACACCTTC.

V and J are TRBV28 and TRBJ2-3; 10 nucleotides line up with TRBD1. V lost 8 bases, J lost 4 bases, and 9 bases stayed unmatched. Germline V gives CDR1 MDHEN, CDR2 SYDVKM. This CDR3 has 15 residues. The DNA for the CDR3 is TGTGCCAGCTTAGCAAGTGGACAGGGGGCAGATACGCAGTATTTT. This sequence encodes CASLASGQGADTQYF. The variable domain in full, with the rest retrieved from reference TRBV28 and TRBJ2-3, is DVKVTQSSRYLVKRTGEKVFLECVQDMDHENMFWYRQDPGLGLRLIYFSYDVKMKEKGDIPEGYSVSREKKERFSLILESASTNQTSMYLCASLASGQGADTQYFGPGTRLTVL.

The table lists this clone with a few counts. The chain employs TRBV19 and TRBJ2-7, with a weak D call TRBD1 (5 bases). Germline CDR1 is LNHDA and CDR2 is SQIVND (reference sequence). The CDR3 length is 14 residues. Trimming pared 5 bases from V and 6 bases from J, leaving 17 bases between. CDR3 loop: CASSLRAGNFEQYF. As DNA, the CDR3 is TGTGCCAGTAGTTTACGGGCAGGGAACTTCGAGCAGTACTTC.

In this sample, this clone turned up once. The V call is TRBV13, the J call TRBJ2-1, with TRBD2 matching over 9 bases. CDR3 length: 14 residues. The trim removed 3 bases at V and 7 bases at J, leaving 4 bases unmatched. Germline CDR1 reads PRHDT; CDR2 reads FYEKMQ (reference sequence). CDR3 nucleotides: TGTGCCAGCAGCTTTGCGGGAGGGAGGAATGAGCAGTTCTTC. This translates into CASSFAGGRNEQFF. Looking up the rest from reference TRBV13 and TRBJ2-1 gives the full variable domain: AAGVIQSPRHLIKEKRETATLKCYPIPRHDTVYWYQQGPGQDPQFLISFYEKMQSDKGSIPDRFSAQQFSDYHSELNMSSLELGDSALYFCASSFAGGRNEQFFGPGTRLTVL.

Here the CDR3 reads CASSLPPGPEKLFF. The CDR3 DNA sequence: TGTGCCAGCAGTTTACCCCCGGGACCTGAAAAACTGTTTTTT. V usage is TRBV28 and J usage is TRBJ1-4; D is possibly TRBD1 (5 bases). This CDR3 comprises 14 residues. The germline V and J ends were trimmed by 2 bases and 7 bases, with 11 bases remaining between them. Germline CDR1 MDHEN, CDR2 SYDVKM.

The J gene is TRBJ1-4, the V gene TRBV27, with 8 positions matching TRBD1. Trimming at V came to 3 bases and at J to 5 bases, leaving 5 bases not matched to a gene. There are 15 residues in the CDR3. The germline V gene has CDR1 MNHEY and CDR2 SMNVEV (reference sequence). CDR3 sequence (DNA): TGTGCCAGCAGTTTGAGCAGGGGGCAAAATGAAAAACTGTTTTTT. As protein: CASSLSRGQNEKLFF. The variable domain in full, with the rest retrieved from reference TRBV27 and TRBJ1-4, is EAQVTQNPRYLITVTGKKLTVTCSQNMNHEYMSWYRQDPGLGLRQIYYSMNVEVTDKGDVPEGYKVSRKEKRNFPLILESPSPNQTSLYFCASSLSRGQNEKLFFGSGTQLSVL.

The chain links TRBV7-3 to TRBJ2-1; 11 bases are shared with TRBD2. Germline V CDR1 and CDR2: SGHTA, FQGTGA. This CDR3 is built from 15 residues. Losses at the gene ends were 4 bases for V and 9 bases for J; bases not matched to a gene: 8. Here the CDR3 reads CASSSLAGGLSEQFF. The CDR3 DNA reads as TGTGCCAGCAGCTCTCTAGCGGGAGGCTTAAGTGAGCAGTTCTTC.

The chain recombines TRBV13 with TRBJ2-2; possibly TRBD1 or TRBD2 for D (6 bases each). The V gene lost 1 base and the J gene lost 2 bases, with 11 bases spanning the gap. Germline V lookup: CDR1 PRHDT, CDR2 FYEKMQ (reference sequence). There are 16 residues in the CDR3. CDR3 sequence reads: CASSLVGGLNTGELFF. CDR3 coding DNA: TGTGCCAGCAGCTTAGTGGGGGGCTTAAACACCGGGGAGCTGTTTTTT.

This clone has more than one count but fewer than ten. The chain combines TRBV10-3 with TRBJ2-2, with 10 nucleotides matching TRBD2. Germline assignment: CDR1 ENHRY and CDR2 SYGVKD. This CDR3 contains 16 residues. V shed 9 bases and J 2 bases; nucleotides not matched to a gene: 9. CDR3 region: CAIFSGRPPNTGELFF. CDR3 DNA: TGTGCCATTTTTAGCGGGAGGCCCCCTAACACCGGGGAGCTGTTTTTT.

The CDR3: CASSLAGDYTYEQYF. The CDR3 DNA is TGCGCCAGCAGCTTGGCGGGGGACTACACCTACGAGCAGTACTTC. The chain combines TRBV5-1 with TRBJ2-7; 7 bases fit TRBD2. V lost 0 bases to trimming and J lost 2 bases; unmatched junction nucleotides: 5. The CDR3 length is 15 residues. Germline CDR1 SGHRS, CDR2 YFSETQ.

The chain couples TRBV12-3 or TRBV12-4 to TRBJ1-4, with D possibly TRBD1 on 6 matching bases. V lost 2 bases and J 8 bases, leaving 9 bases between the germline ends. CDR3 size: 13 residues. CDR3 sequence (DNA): TGTGCCAGCAGTTTATTTCAGGGGGAAAAACTGTTTTTT. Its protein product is CASSLFQGEKLFF.

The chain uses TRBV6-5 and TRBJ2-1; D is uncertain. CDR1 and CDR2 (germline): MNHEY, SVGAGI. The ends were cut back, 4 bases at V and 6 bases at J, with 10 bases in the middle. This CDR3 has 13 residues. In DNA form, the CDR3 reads TGTGCCAGCAGTTGGGCCAGTATCAATGAGCAGTTCTTC. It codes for CASSWASINEQFF.

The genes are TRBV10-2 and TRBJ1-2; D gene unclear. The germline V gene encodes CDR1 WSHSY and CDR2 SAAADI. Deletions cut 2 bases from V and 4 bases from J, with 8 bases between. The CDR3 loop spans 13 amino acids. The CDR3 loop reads CASSEGSSYGYTF. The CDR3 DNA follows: TGCGCCAGCAGTGAGGGGAGCAGCTATGGCTACACCTTC.

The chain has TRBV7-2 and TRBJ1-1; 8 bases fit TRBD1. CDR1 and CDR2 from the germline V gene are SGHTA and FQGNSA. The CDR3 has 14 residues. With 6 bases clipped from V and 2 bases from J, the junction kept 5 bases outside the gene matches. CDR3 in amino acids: CASSNQGANTEAFF. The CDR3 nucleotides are TGTGCCAGCAGTAATCAGGGGGCAAACACTGAAGCTTTCTTT.

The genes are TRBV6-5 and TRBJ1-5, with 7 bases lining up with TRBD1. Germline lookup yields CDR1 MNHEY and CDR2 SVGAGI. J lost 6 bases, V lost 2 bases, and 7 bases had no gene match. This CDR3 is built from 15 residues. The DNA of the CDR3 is TGTGCCAGCAGTTACGTGACAGGGTTTGTTCAGCCCCAGCATTTT. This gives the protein CASSYVTGFVQPQHF.

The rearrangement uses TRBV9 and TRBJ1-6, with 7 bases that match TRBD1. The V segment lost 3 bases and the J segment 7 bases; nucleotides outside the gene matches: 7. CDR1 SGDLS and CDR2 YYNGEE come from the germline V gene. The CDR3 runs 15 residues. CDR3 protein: CASSASTGSNSPLHF. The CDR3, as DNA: TGTGCCAGCAGCGCCTCGACAGGGTCCAATTCACCCCTCCACTTT.

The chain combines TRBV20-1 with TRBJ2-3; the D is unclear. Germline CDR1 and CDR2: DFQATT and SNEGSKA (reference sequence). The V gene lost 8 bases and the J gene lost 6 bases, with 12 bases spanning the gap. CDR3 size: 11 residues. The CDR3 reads CSSLRTDTQYF. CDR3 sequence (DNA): TGCAGTTCACTCAGGACGGATACGCAGTATTTT.

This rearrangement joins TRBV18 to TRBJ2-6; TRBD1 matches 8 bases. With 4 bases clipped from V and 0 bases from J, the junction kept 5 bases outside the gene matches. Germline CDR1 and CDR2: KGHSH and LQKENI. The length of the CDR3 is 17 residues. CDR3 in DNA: TGTGCCAGCTCACGGGGACAGGTGATCTCTGGGGCCAACGTCCTGACTTTC. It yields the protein CASSRGQVISGANVLTF. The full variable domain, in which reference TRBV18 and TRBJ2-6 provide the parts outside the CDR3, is NAGVMQNPRHLVRRRGQEARLRCSPMKGHSHVYWYRQLPEEGLKFMVYLQKENIIDESGMPKERFSAEFPKEGPSILRIQQVVRGDSAAYFCASSRGQVISGANVLTFGAGSRLTVL.